Here is one T cell receptor beta chain with its context. Its antigen specificity is not known. Base-call qualities are not available, and no considerably larger clone is one nucleotide away. Using the deep immunoSEQ assay, TCR CDR3 regions were amplified from genomic DNA by multiplex PCR. Genomic DNA extracted from each cell subset was distributed evenly over all wells of several immunoSEQ 96-well plates, and each plate served as one replicate. For sorted subsets, about 210 ng of genomic DNA, equivalent to roughly 33,000 T cell genomes, went into each replicate PCR. Purified libraries were quantified with a Qubit 3.0 fluorometer, sized on a Bioanalyzer 2100, and re-quantified with the KAPA Library Quantification kit. A separate single-read 150-cycle Illumina NextSeq 550 flow cell was used to sequence each immunoSEQ 96-well plate. On the authors' methods: Because only junctional sequences without quality scores were contained in the immunoSEQ output, filtering matching that applied to full-length reads could not be performed. Sequences were annotated with PyIR, a Python wrapper for IgBLAST v1.9, and V/J genes and CDR3 were assigned using IMGT germline references. Reads were filtered out if the reads had weak V/J assignments (E-value above 1e-6), no CDR3, stop codons, out-of-frame junctions, or ambiguous translated residues. A V3J clonotype was defined by an identical inferred V gene, J gene, and CDR3 amino acid sequence. Percentage overlap between repertoires was computed as shared unique clonotypes divided by the size of the smaller repertoire. Three approaches were used to assess repertoire richness: RTK rarefaction, the Chao1 estimator, and Recon v2.1 estimates of unobserved clonotypes. Generation probabilities were computed with OLGA for all TCRbeta clonotypes obtained by the gDNA method from several donors. Imported from immuneACCESS, the table was reduced by TCRdb to in-frame sequences with V and J called. These copies leave out some clones; in studies compared against another copy, an unresolved V gene accounts for under half, and the cause of the remainder is not known. That table furnishes V, J and clone size, whereas the DNA furnished D and trimming. The sample yields about 2,200,000 clones; about 92% were counted once. The ten largest make up 1.5% to 2% of the sample.

The entry originates in a study of shared clonotypes between healthy human individuals (dated by TCRdb to the early 2020s). Study-wide context: Two women and three men aged 18 to 49 years were included in the cohort. For each donor, three plates each were used for CD4 naive and CD4 memory, two plates were used for CD8 naive, and one plate was used for CD8 memory. The study deeply sequenced blood TCR repertoires of about 5 healthy adults to estimate repertoire size and the extent of clonotype sharing between individuals. To increase sequencing depth and limit assay-specific biases, TCR repertoire library preparation and sequencing were carried out by different laboratories using diverse techniques. Per donor, leukapheresis produced somewhere between about 0.8 and 9.5 billion PBMCs. Overall results and qualifications from the work: Because the study included a small number of donors, the genetic and exposure-history diversity represented was limited. Only blood was sampled, and tissue TCR repertoires likely differ from those in blood. Compared with non-shared clonotypes, the clonotypes found in all four sorted-subset donors had higher generation probabilities. Incomplete sequencing was indicated by rarefaction of sorted-subset datasets, despite the large sequencing depth. Pairwise subsampling led to the expectation that sequencing depth would affect the degree of clonotype sharing among donors. Estimated clonotype richness was generally larger for naive than for memory subsets. When four donors were compared, the shared fraction of clonotypes was roughly 5% for naive CD4, around 4% for naive CD8, more than 2% for memory CD4, and about 0.36% for memory CD8.

CDR1 and CDR2, per the germline V gene, are MGHDK and SYGVNS. V loses 5 bases of germline sequence and J loses 0 bases, and the interval between the two ends is 8 bases. Spanning cysteine to phenylalanine, the CDR3 consists of 13 amino acids. Only CDR3 DNA remains: 39 bases, in frame from the first base. CD8 naive samples consisted of CD45RO-negative cells that were positively selected for CCR7, yielding a CD45RA+CCR7+ population without TemRA cells. The donors were healthy, HIV-negative adults with no recently reported acute infections or vaccinations. Every donor was a Caucasian adult residing in Nashville, Tennessee, USA. Blood was collected by leukapheresis, and PBMCs were isolated by Ficoll-Histopaque density gradient centrifugation and then cryopreserved in liquid nitrogen vapor phase. Purity and quantity of every magnetically sorted T cell population were checked by analytical flow cytometry. Genomic DNA was isolated from each sorted fraction and quantified by UV absorbance on a Nanodrop 2000c.

This receptor chain uses TRBV25-1 and TRBJ2-7; the D gene is not confidently resolved. The material sequenced was naive CD8+ T cells from PBMCs. The cell subset or site label for this specimen denotes: CD45RA+CCR7+. The sequence derives from a man aged 18-30 years in good health. Some clones in this sample may be carry-over from other donors' samples. The DNA is TGTGCCAGCAGTCAAGGGAACTCCTACGAGCAGTACTTC. Its protein product is CASSQGNSYEQYF.